The rows below give T cell receptor beta chains drawn from one sample of a study of blood T cell repertoires in COVID-19. Libraries were prepared by immunoSEQ multiplex PCR; TCRdb keeps only in-frame clonotypes and omits some of them. The profile shows roughly 700,000 clones, around 90% of them singletons. Specimen: peripheral blood. The receptors were gathered from a woman aged 18-30 years with acute or convalescent COVID-19. Each CDR3 is given with its conserved first and last residue. The D gene is left open where the match is weak. Only some rows state a clone size, as once, few, many or a class for expanded clones.

j_call clone_size d_call v_call cdr3_aa cdr3_nt
TRBJ2-1 - TRBD2 TRBV7-3 CASSLGLAGGAYNEQFF TGTGCCAGCAGCTTGGGACTAGCGGGGGGTGCCTACAATGAGCAGTTCTTC
TRBJ2-2 - TRBD1 TRBV15 CATSDDQGQGNAWGELFF TGTGCCACCAGCGACGATCAGGGACAGGGCAACGCATGGGGGGAGCTGTTTTTT
TRBJ2-3 - TRBD1 TRBV5-6 CASSLVYRGADTQYF TGTGCCAGCAGCTTGGTATACAGGGGTGCAGATACGCAGTATTTT
TRBJ2-1 - TRBD1 TRBV18 CASSLGQGPYNEQFF TGTGCCAGCTCACTAGGACAGGGCCCCTACAATGAGCAGTTCTTC
TRBJ2-2 - - TRBV3-1/TRBV3-2 CASRVGGNTGELFF TGTGCCAGCAGAGTGGGAGGGAACACCGGGGAGCTGTTTTTT
TRBJ1-2 - TRBD1 TRBV11-2 CASSPTGTPYGYTF TGTGCCAGCAGCCCGACAGGGACCCCCTATGGCTACACCTTC
TRBJ1-5 - - TRBV15 CATSRQSNQPQHF TGTGCCACCAGCAGACAAAGCAATCAGCCCCAGCATTTT
TRBJ1-2 - - TRBV4-3 CASSQDWGGHYGYTF TGCGCCAGCAGCCAAGACTGGGGGGGACACTATGGCTACACCTTC
TRBJ1-6 - - TRBV3-1/TRBV3-2 CASSLKPIRQSSYNSPLHF TGTGCCAGCAGTCTAAAACCTATACGACAGAGCTCCTATAATTCACCCCTCCACTTT
TRBJ2-7 - - TRBV30 CAWSSSYEQYF TGTGCCTGGAGTTCTAGCTACGAGCAGTACTTC
TRBJ1-5 - - TRBV7-2 CASSLERLSNQPQHF TGTGCCAGCAGCTTAGAGAGACTTAGCAATCAGCCCCAGCATTTT
TRBJ1-2 - TRBD1 TRBV4-2 CASSLPGTAYGYTF TGTGCCAGCAGCCTACCCGGGACAGCTTATGGCTACACCTTC
TRBJ2-2 - - TRBV7-2 CASSGDNTGELFF TGTGCCAGCAGCGGAGATAACACCGGGGAGCTGTTTTTT
TRBJ1-1 - TRBD1 TRBV7-3 CASSRTGRTEAFF TGTGCCAGCAGCCGGACAGGGCGGACTGAAGCTTTCTTT
TRBJ1-1 - TRBD1 TRBV30 CAWSAQGAWAEAFF TGTGCCTGGAGTGCCCAGGGGGCTTGGGCTGAAGCTTTCTTT
TRBJ2-7 - - TRBV4-2 CASSLAGSANEQYF TGTGCCAGCAGCCTCGCGGGATCCGCGAACGAGCAGTACTTC
TRBJ2-7 - - TRBV12-5 CASGPTETNSYEQYF TGTGCTAGTGGCCCCACAGAGACAAACTCCTACGAGCAGTACTTC
TRBJ2-7 - - TRBV24-1 CATSDLGPQGYEQYF TGTGCCACCAGTGATTTGGGCCCGCAGGGCTACGAGCAGTACTTC
TRBJ1-2 few - TRBV2 CASSELSRGVGGYTF TGTGCCAGCAGTGAACTCAGTAGGGGTGTTGGTGGCTACACCTTC
TRBJ1-3 - - TRBV9 CASSARDEGGNTIYF TGTGCCAGCAGCGCTAGAGACGAAGGAGGAAACACCATATATTTT
TRBJ1-1 - TRBD1 TRBV5-4 CASSTTGGGTEAFF TGTGCCAGCAGCACGACAGGGGGGGGGACTGAAGCTTTCTTT
TRBJ1-4 - - TRBV30 CAWSVEEVNEKLFF TGTGCCTGGAGTGTAGAGGAAGTTAATGAAAAACTGTTTTTT
TRBJ1-1 - - TRBV7-9 CASRHSGQRGPTEAFF TGTGCCAGCAGGCATTCTGGACAGAGGGGTCCCACTGAAGCTTTCTTT
TRBJ1-2 - TRBD1 TRBV27 CASSFRGNYGYTF TGTGCCAGCAGTTTCAGGGGGAACTATGGCTACACCTTC
TRBJ2-7 - - TRBV5-4 CASSVGDEQYF TGTGCCAGCAGCGTGGGCGACGAGCAGTACTTC
TRBJ2-2 - - TRBV30 CAWGTTGELFF TGTGCCTGGGGGACTACCGGGGAGCTGTTTTTT
TRBJ2-7 - - TRBV6-5 CASRQGQNEQYF TGTGCCAGCCGCCAGGGGCAGAACGAGCAGTACTTC
TRBJ2-3 - - TRBV12-3/TRBV12-4 CASSPGLREYF TGTGCCAGCAGTCCGGGACTCCGGGAGTATTTT
TRBJ2-2 - TRBD2 TRBV2 CASSERTSGVNTGELFF TGTGCCAGCAGTGAAAGGACTAGCGGGGTTAACACCGGGGAGCTGTTTTTT